The 32 T cell receptor beta chains below come from one sample, sequenced in a study of early T cells in non-severe SARS-CoV-2 infection. TCRdb used MiXCR to reprocess the 5' RACE reads, holding one entry per CDR3 protein. The sample records nearly 110,000 distinct CDR3 sequences, around 10% being singletons. Sequencing was done on a sample of whole blood. All receptors come from an adult who was a healthcare worker with PCR-confirmed SARS-CoV-2 infection or an uninfected control (not recorded which).

This clonotype came up many times. The chain has TRBV28 and TRBJ1-1, with D tentatively TRBD1 (5 bases). V was trimmed by 2 bases and J by 1 base, leaving 17 bases between them. This CDR3 region has 17 residues. CDR1 and CDR2 (germline): MDHEN, SYDVKM. DNA for the CDR3: TGTGCCAGCAGTTTAGGGAGACTCAGGGCGAAGAACACTGAAGCTTTCTTT. Its protein product is CASSLGRLRAKNTEAFF.

This sequence joins TRBV3-1 and TRBJ2-1, with 11 bases identical to TRBD2. The CDR3 is 14 amino acids. CDR1 LGHDT and CDR2 YNNKEL come from the germline V gene (reference sequence). J lost 5 bases, V lost 4 bases, and 1 base had no gene match. In DNA form, the CDR3 reads TGTGCCAGCAGCCCTAGCGGGAGGAACAATGAGCAGTTCTTC. It yields the protein CASSPSGRNNEQFF.

The rearrangement joins TRBV12-3 or TRBV12-4 to TRBJ2-5; TRBD2 might be the D (6 bases). CDR3 length: 13 residues. V was pared by 6 bases and J by 5 bases, with 13 bases between. The CDR3: CASSRPGRETQYF. The CDR3 nucleotides read TGTGCCAGCAGCCGCCCTGGGAGGGAGACCCAGTACTTC.

Ten or more counts support this clonotype. J is TRBJ1-5 and V is TRBV28, with a tentative D call TRBD1 (6 bases). Germline V CDR1 and CDR2: MDHEN, SYDVKM. CDR3 size: 16 residues. The V end lost 6 bases, the J end lost 0 bases, and 15 bases lay between the germline ends. CDR3 residues: CASSYPGTFSNQPQHF. The CDR3 DNA sequence: TGTGCCAGCAGCTACCCCGGGACATTTAGCAATCAGCCCCAGCATTTT.

This chain links TRBV20-1 with TRBJ1-2; D not resolved. Per germline, CDR1 DFQATT and CDR2 SNEGSKA (reference sequence). V gave up 5 bases and J gave up 2 bases, with 9 bases separating them. The CDR3 sequence is 12 residues long. DNA of the CDR3: TGCAGTGCTCCATTTTTGAACTATGGCTACACCTTC. Translation: CSAPFLNYGYTF.

This chain uses TRBV5-4 with TRBJ2-1, with 9 bases identical to TRBD2. Germline CDR1 SGHNT, CDR2 YYREEE (reference sequence). V lost 5 bases to trimming and J lost 2 bases; unmatched junction nucleotides: 5. The CDR3 contains 15 residues. The CDR3 protein is CASRPPSGAYNEQFF. As DNA, the CDR3 is TGTGCCAGCAGGCCCCCTAGCGGGGCCTACAATGAGCAGTTCTTC.

This sequence joins TRBV7-9 and TRBJ2-7; tentative D call: TRBD2 (5 bases). Germline V lookup: CDR1 SEHNR, CDR2 FQNEAQ (reference sequence). Trimming took off 5 bases at V and 5 bases at J, with 34 bases between the two ends. The CDR3 consists of 20 residues. The CDR3 here is CASSPPTKRGPARVEDEQYF. The CDR3, as DNA: TGTGCCAGCAGCCCTCCTACAAAGAGAGGGCCGGCGAGGGTGGAAGACGAGCAGTACTTC.

This clonotype has only a few counts. The rearrangement links TRBV6-5 to TRBJ2-2; D is possibly TRBD2 (6 bases). The V gene lost 7 bases and the J gene lost 4 bases, with 13 bases spanning the gap. The CDR3 length is 14 residues. Germline V gene data show CDR1 as MNHEY and CDR2 as SVGAGI. The CDR3 sequence: CASTPGSATGELFF. The CDR3 DNA sequence: TGTGCCAGCACCCCCGGGAGCGCCACCGGGGAGCTGTTTTTT.

This clonotype was observed a few times. Compared with germline, one end of the junction differs, possibly owing to a read error. The chain has TRBV27 and TRBJ1-1; 8 bases map to TRBD1. The CDR3 covers 13 residues. The germline gives CDR1 MNHEY, CDR2 SMNVEV (reference sequence). The CDR3 region has the DNA TGTGCCAGCAGCCAACAGCCCCAGGGGGCTGAGAGCTTT. It encodes CASSQQPQGAESF.

This clonotype was recorded a few times. This sequence joins TRBV28 and TRBJ1-4, with 9 bases lining up with TRBD1. V gave up 0 bases and J gave up 4 bases; unmatched junction bases: 9. CDR1 is MDHEN, CDR2 SYDVKM, per germline. This CDR3 is 18 amino acids long. CDR3 loop: CASSLWLIPDRGNEKLFF. The DNA of the CDR3 is TGTGCCAGCAGTTTATGGCTGATTCCGGACAGGGGTAATGAAAAACTGTTTTTT.

This clonotype was counted at least ten times. This chain uses TRBV12-3 or TRBV12-4 with TRBJ2-1; D might be TRBD1 or TRBD2, each matching 5 bases. V was cut by 3 bases and J by 8 bases, with 8 bases left in between. The CDR3 consists of 12 residues. CDR3 sequence (DNA): TGTGCCAGCAGTTTTGGGGGAGATGAGCAGTTCTTC. This sequence encodes CASSFGGDEQFF.

Many counts were recorded for this clonotype. This chain links TRBV20-1 with TRBJ2-2; D is undetermined. The V end was cut by 0 bases, the J end by 4 bases, with 6 bases between. Germline CDR1 and CDR2: DFQATT and SNEGSKA (reference sequence). The CDR3 totals 13 residues. The CDR3 coding sequence is TGCAGTGCTAGAGAGGCTGTCACCGGGGAGCTGTTTTTT. This gives the protein CSAREAVTGELFF.

This rearrangement joins TRBV7-9 to TRBJ2-1, with a possible D match to TRBD2 (6 bases). V was trimmed by 5 bases and J by 8 bases, leaving 13 bases between them. Germline V gives CDR1 SEHNR, CDR2 FQNEAQ (reference sequence). The CDR3 loop spans 13 amino acids. In DNA form, the CDR3 reads TGTGCCAGCAGCCCAAGCGGGCCGCATGAGCAGTTCTTC. Its protein is CASSPSGPHEQFF. Together with reference TRBV7-9 and TRBJ2-1, the CDR3 gives the full variable domain: DTGVSQNPRHKITKRGQNVTFRCDPISEHNRLYWYRQTLGQGPEFLTYFQNEAQLEKSRLLSDRFSAERPKGSFSTLEIQRTEQGDSAMYLCASSPSGPHEQFFGPGTRLTVL.

This clonotype was seen a few times. The chain combines TRBV2 with TRBJ1-3; D is unresolved. This CDR3 has 12 amino acids. Germline CDR1 reads SNHLY; CDR2 reads FYNNEI. The germline V and J ends were trimmed by 7 bases and 7 bases, with 11 bases remaining between them. CDR3 amino acids: CASNPPRNTIYF. The CDR3 coding sequence is TGTGCCAGCAACCCCCCCCGCAACACCATATATTTT. Supplemented by reference TRBV2 and TRBJ1-3, the full variable domain reads EPEVTQTPSHQVTQMGQEVILRCVPISNHLYFYWYRQILGQKVEFLVSFYNNEISEKSEIFDDQFSVERPDGSNFTLKIRSTKLEDSAMYFCASNPPRNTIYFGEGSWLTVV.

The V gene is TRBV6-2 or TRBV6-3, the J gene TRBJ2-2; D uncertain. The CDR3 has 15 amino acids. CDR1 MNHEY and CDR2 SVGEGT come from the germline V gene. Trimming took off 6 bases at V and 7 bases at J, with 18 bases between the two ends. CDR3 region: CASRTGGLGIGELFF. The CDR3 nucleotides are TGTGCCAGCAGGACCGGTGGTCTAGGAATCGGGGAGCTGTTTTTT.

The chain combines TRBV11-2 with TRBJ2-1, with D tentatively TRBD2 (6 bases). Germline V gene data show CDR1 as SGHAT and CDR2 as FQNNGV. The CDR3 contains 16 residues. V gave up 0 bases and J gave up 1 base, with 10 bases separating them. CDR3 protein: CASSLEGRRSYNEQFF. CDR3 in DNA: TGTGCCAGCAGCTTAGAGGGGAGGAGGTCCTACAATGAGCAGTTCTTC.

A few counts support this clonotype. The chain couples TRBV6-6 to TRBJ2-6; D uncertain. CDR3 length: 15 residues. CDR1 MNHNY and CDR2 SVGAGI come from the germline V gene (reference sequence). V lost 2 bases to trimming and J lost 0 bases, with 5 bases between them. CDR3 sequence (DNA): TGTGCCAGCAGTTACAAAGGCTCTGGGGCCAACGTCCTGACTTTC. Amino acids: CASSYKGSGANVLTF.

The V and J genes are TRBV7-9 and TRBJ2-3; 7 bases match TRBD2. The CDR3 totals 13 residues. V shed 4 bases, J shed 11 bases, and the junction held 9 bases outside the gene matches. Germline V CDR1 and CDR2: SEHNR, FQNEAQ (reference sequence). This CDR3 is CASSSPREGEQYF. The CDR3 nucleotides are TGTGCCAGCAGCTCCCCCAGGGAGGGCGAGCAGTATTTT.

This chain joins TRBV18 and TRBJ2-1; TRBD1 aligns across 12 bases. J lost 15 bases, V lost 3 bases, and 6 bases had no gene match. Germline-derived CDR1 and CDR2 are KGHSH and LQKENI. The CDR3 runs 13 residues. The CDR3 DNA reads as TGTGCCAGCTCACCGTCCCGGGACAGGGGGCGGTTCTTC. Its translation: CASSPSRDRGRFF.

This clonotype was observed at least ten times. The V gene is TRBV10-3, the J gene TRBJ2-7; TRBD2 matches 14 bases. The CDR3 extends over 20 amino acids. Trimming at V came to 6 bases and at J to 6 bases, leaving 22 bases not matched to a gene. CDR1 and CDR2 (germline): ENHRY, SYGVKD. The CDR3 region has the DNA TGTGCCATCAGCGGCCCGGGACTAGCGGGAGCGTATAGTAGGATCGGCGAGCAGTACTTC. The encoded protein is CAISGPGLAGAYSRIGEQYF.

This clonotype turned up a few times. V is TRBV19 and J is TRBJ2-5; the match to TRBD2 covers 14 bases. Germline V gene lookup returns CDR1 LNHDA and CDR2 SQIVND (reference sequence). The J segment lost 6 bases and the V segment lost 8 bases, leaving 14 bases of the junction unmatched. This CDR3 has 17 residues. The CDR3 here is CASSFNAGLAGGQTQYF. In DNA, the CDR3 is TGTGCCAGTTCTTTCAACGCCGGACTAGCGGGAGGACAGACCCAGTACTTC. The whole variable domain, filled in from reference TRBV19 and TRBJ2-5, reads DGGITQSPKYLFRKEGQNVTLSCEQNLNHDAMYWYRQDPGQGLRLIYYSQIVNDFQKGDIAEGYSVSREKKESFPLTVTSAQKNPTAFYLCASSFNAGLAGGQTQYFGPGTRLLVL.

The chain carries TRBV5-1 and TRBJ2-3; D is unresolved. The length of the CDR3 is 15 residues. CDR1 and CDR2 (germline): SGHRS, YFSETQ. Trimming removed 9 bases at V and 1 base at J, with 18 bases between. This CDR3 is CATSAGRHRTDTQYF. The CDR3 nucleotides read TGCGCCACTTCGGCCGGGCGACACCGCACAGATACGCAGTATTTT.

This clonotype was detected ten times or more. J is TRBJ2-3 and V is TRBV28, with D possibly being TRBD1 (6 bases). Germline V lookup: CDR1 MDHEN, CDR2 SYDVKM. CDR3 length: 15 residues. Trimming left V 3 bases short and J 4 bases short, with 14 bases between. CDR3 DNA sequence: TGTGCCAGCAGTTTCTTCGGGACATTTGCAGATACGCAGTATTTT. Encoded protein: CASSFFGTFADTQYF.

In the case of this clonotype: This may be a read error, as it is one base from a much larger clone. The chain carries TRBV2 and TRBJ2-5; 9 nucleotides line up with TRBD2. Looked up from germline, CDR1 is SNHLY and CDR2 is FYNNEI. The CDR3 spans 12 residues. The CDR3 here is CTSTSGQETQYF. CDR3 DNA: TGTACCAGCACTAGCGGGCAAGAGACCCAGTACTTC.

At least ten counts were recorded for this clonotype. CDR3 sequence (DNA): TGCAGTGCTAGAGATCTTAGGGGCCTAGACACTGAAGCTTTCTTT. Encoded protein: CSARDLRGLDTEAFF. This sequence joins TRBV20-1 and TRBJ1-1; D possibly corresponds to TRBD1 (5 bases). V lost 0 bases, J lost 3 bases, and 14 bases lay in between. CDR1 is DFQATT, CDR2 SNEGSKA, per germline (reference sequence). This CDR3 contains 15 residues.

This clonotype appeared many times. The genes are TRBV5-1 and TRBJ1-1; 7 bases line up with TRBD1. The J segment lost 5 bases and the V segment lost 4 bases, leaving 8 bases of the junction unmatched. This CDR3 has 14 amino acids. Germline assignment: CDR1 SGHRS and CDR2 YFSETQ. The CDR3 DNA reads TGCGCCAGCAGCCAGGGGGTCGTCGGGACTGAAGCTTTCTTT. Residues: CASSQGVVGTEAFF.

This clonotype was seen a handful of times. The J gene is TRBJ2-5, the V gene TRBV15; no clear D gene. The ends were cut back, 3 bases at V and 5 bases at J, with 7 bases in the middle. The CDR3 runs 12 residues. Germline CDR1 is LNHNV and CDR2 is YYDKDF (reference sequence). The CDR3 DNA is TGTGCCACCAGCAGGGAATGGGAGACCCAGTACTTC. Translating it yields CATSREWETQYF.

This chain uses TRBV5-5 with TRBJ1-5; 7 nucleotides match TRBD1. The V and J ends lost 4 bases and 7 bases, in that order; junction bases with no gene match: 8. From germline, CDR1 is SGHKS and CDR2 YYEKEE (reference sequence). The CDR3 extends over 14 amino acids. The CDR3 sequence is CASSPIQGTQPQHF. The CDR3, as DNA: TGTGCCAGCAGCCCGATACAGGGGACCCAGCCCCAGCATTTT.

The chain joins TRBV20-1 to TRBJ1-5; D gene unclear. Deletions cut 1 base from V and 5 bases from J, with 6 bases between. The CDR3 is 12 amino acids. CDR1 and CDR2 from the germline V gene are DFQATT and SNEGSKA (reference sequence). The CDR3 DNA is TGCAGTGCTAGAGGGGGTTATCAGCCCCAGCATTTT. It codes for CSARGGYQPQHF.

The gene calls are TRBV18 and TRBJ1-2, with unresolved D. The V end lost 6 bases, the J end lost 3 bases, and 11 bases lay between the germline ends. CDR1 KGHSH and CDR2 LQKENI come from the germline V gene. The CDR3 is 13 amino acids. The CDR3 DNA follows: TGTGCCAGCTCGCCCACAGATTACTATGGCTACACCTTC. Translated: CASSPTDYYGYTF. The variable domain in full, with the rest retrieved from reference TRBV18 and TRBJ1-2, is NAGVMQNPRHLVRRRGQEARLRCSPMKGHSHVYWYRQLPEEGLKFMVYLQKENIIDESGMPKERFSAEFPKEGPSILRIQQVVRGDSAAYFCASSPTDYYGYTFGSGTRLTVV.

This clonotype has more than one count but fewer than ten. The chain employs TRBV29-1 and TRBJ2-5; D is ambiguous. V lost 4 bases and J 0 bases, leaving 6 bases between the germline ends. Germline CDR1 reads SQVTM; CDR2 reads ANQGSEA. CDR3 size: 12 residues. CDR3 bases: TGCAGCGTTGGAGAGTACCAAGAGACCCAGTACTTC. This encodes CSVGEYQETQYF.

The chain recombines TRBV5-1 with TRBJ2-7, with 8 bases lining up with TRBD2. CDR1 and CDR2 (germline): SGHRS, YFSETQ. The ends lost 4 bases at V and 1 base at J; junction bases unmatched: 7. The CDR3 contains 15 residues. CDR3 DNA: TGCGCCAGCAGCGGGGGTAGCGGGGAGTCCTACGAGCAGTACTTC. Its protein product is CASSGGSGESYEQYF.